This T cell receptor beta chain is from a study of T-cell reconstitution after alpha-beta-depleted transplantation in children. Deletions cut 0 bases from V and 12 bases from J, with 9 bases between. CDR1 is KGHSH, CDR2 LQKENI, per germline. The CDR3 is 12 residues long. Researchers prepared the TCRbeta library using unique molecular identifiers, the study reports. TCRdb fed the PCR reads into MiXCR, producing one record per CDR3 protein. The sample has fewer than 550,000 distinct CDR3 sequences; around 10% are singletons. The rearrangement joins TRBV18 to TRBJ2-1, with TRBD2 as a possible D gene (5 bases). Sequenced material: PBMCs, mostly from graft donor cells, taken 180 days after TCRalphabeta/CD19-depleted stem cell transplant. This sequence was found in a female patient aged 2 to 10 who had a stem cell transplant for aplastic anemia, so the T cells may come from the graft donor. The chain's CDR3 is CASSPPRAAQFF. DNA of the CDR3: TGTGCCAGCTCACCACCGAGGGCAGCGCAGTTCTTC.